The 10 T cell receptor beta chains in this list originate from one sample, sequenced in a study of shared T cell receptors in the human thymus. Libraries were prepared by immunoSEQ multiplex PCR; TCRdb keeps only in-frame clonotypes and omits some of them. The sample lists 650,000 to 950,000 clones; 70% to 90% were seen once. These data were likewise used in another study, on human thymus T cells.

The sequencing sample was made of thymocytes. The source is a girl less than two years old with a congenital heart defect.

This sequence joins TRBV5-1 and TRBJ1-2, with a tentative D call TRBD1 (6 bases). Trimming took 4 bases from V and 5 from J, leaving 24 bases between them. CDR3 length: 17 residues. CDR1 and CDR2 from the germline V gene are SGHRS and YFSETQ. This CDR3 reads CASSPPPPPGTPYGYTF. The CDR3 nucleotides read TGCGCCAGCAGCCCCCCTCCGCCACCCGGGACACCATATGGCTACACCTTC.

The rearrangement joins TRBV5-1 to TRBJ2-3; 12 bases fit TRBD2. The CDR3 length is 19 residues. Germline V gene data show CDR1 as SGHRS and CDR2 as YFSETQ. V shed 4 bases and J 4 bases; nucleotides not matched to a gene: 16. The CDR3 nucleotides read TGCGCCAGCAGCCCGGTATTTATAACTAGCGGGGGGAGCCCAGATACGCAGTATTTT. This translates into CASSPVFITSGGSPDTQYF.

The chain is built from TRBV28 and TRBJ2-7; possible D gene TRBD1, 5 bases. V gave up 6 bases and J gave up 3 bases, with 21 bases separating them. This CDR3 is 16 amino acids long. Germline CDR1 is MDHEN and CDR2 is SYDVKM. CDR3: CASSDFPRQRLYEQYF. The CDR3, as DNA: TGTGCCAGCAGCGATTTCCCAAGACAGAGGCTCTACGAGCAGTACTTC.

The genes are TRBV4-1 and TRBJ2-5; 10 nucleotides agree with TRBD2. J gave up 0 bases and V 1 base, and 5 bases lay outside the gene matches. The CDR3 is 17 residues long. Per the germline V gene, CDR1 is MGHRA and CDR2 is YSYEKL. As DNA, the CDR3 is TGCGCCAGCAGCCAAGGGCGGCTAGCGGGGGACCAAGAGACCCAGTACTTC. Amino acids: CASSQGRLAGDQETQYF.

This sequence joins TRBV6-4 and TRBJ2-2; TRBD1 agrees at 7 bases. This CDR3 spans 16 amino acids. J lost 0 bases, V lost 8 bases, and 9 bases had no gene match. Germline V CDR1 and CDR2: MRHNA, SNTAGT. CDR3 sequence (DNA): TGTGCCAGCTCGAGGGGGCCGAGCGCGAACACCGGGGAGCTGTTTTTT. It translates to CASSRGPSANTGELFF.

The chain combines TRBV25-1 with TRBJ2-6; the D gene is possibly TRBD1 (6 bases). Germline assignment: CDR1 MGHDK and CDR2 SYGVNS. V lost 4 bases to trimming and J lost 0 bases, with 13 bases between them. The CDR3 runs to 17 residues. This CDR3 reads CASSAWDTGSGANVLTF. Here the CDR3 DNA reads TGTGCCAGCAGTGCCTGGGACACCGGCTCTGGGGCCAACGTCCTGACTTTC.

The chain joins TRBV27 to TRBJ2-1; TRBD2 agrees at 8 bases. CDR1 MNHEY and CDR2 SMNVEV come from the germline V gene (reference sequence). The V and J ends lost 0 bases and 15 bases, in that order; junction bases with no gene match: 10. The CDR3 is 14 residues long. The CDR3 bases are TGTGCCAGCAGTTTATCGGTTTACGCTAGCGGGTCGTTCTTC. It translates to CASSLSVYASGSFF.

This chain joins TRBV4-3 and TRBJ2-1; TRBD2 aligns across 13 bases. Losses at the gene ends were 0 bases for V and 10 bases for J; bases not matched to a gene: 6. The CDR3 is made up of 16 amino acids. The germline gives CDR1 LGHNA, CDR2 YSLEER. CDR3 region: CASSQDGTSGGEEQFF. As DNA, the CDR3 is TGCGCCAGCAGCCAAGATGGTACTAGCGGGGGGGAGGAGCAGTTCTTC.

The V call is TRBV18, the J call TRBJ2-3; maybe TRBD2 (7 bases). Germline assignment: CDR1 KGHSH and CDR2 LQKENI. The V end lost 2 bases, the J end lost 2 bases, and 26 bases lay between the germline ends. The CDR3 is 20 residues long. CDR3 in amino acids: CASSPVRRGPPLNFTDTQYF. CDR3 bases: TGTGCCAGCTCACCAGTGCGGCGGGGGCCGCCATTAAACTTCACAGATACGCAGTATTTT.

The V call is TRBV14, the J call TRBJ2-5; D may be TRBD2 (5 bases). The CDR3 spans 17 residues. CDR1 is SGHDN, CDR2 FVKESK, per germline. V was cut by 0 bases and J by 5 bases, with 19 bases left in between. The CDR3 loop is CASSQEGRPSQGETQYF. In nucleotides, the CDR3 is TGTGCCAGCAGCCAAGAAGGCCGGCCTAGCCAAGGGGAGACCCAGTACTTC.